One sample yielded the 8 T cell receptor beta chains listed below, sequenced in a study of beta chain features in type 1 diabetes. Since all of the isolated RNA was reverse transcribed, expressed TCRB transcripts were what got sequenced. TCRdb keeps only in-frame clones here, not all; method: immunoSEQ multiplex PCR. Among a few hundred thousand clones listed, roughly 12% were seen once. Material: naive CD4+ T cells from blood. The receptors derive from a man in his late teens or twenties in good health.

This clone was recorded a few times. The chain uses TRBV10-3 and TRBJ2-3; TRBD2 is a possible D gene (6 bases). V lost 5 bases to trimming and J lost 6 bases, with 18 bases between them. The CDR3 sequence is 15 residues long. Germline V gene data show CDR1 as ENHRY and CDR2 as SYGVKD. CDR3 bases: TGTGCCATCAGTCCCTCTAGCGCTGGGGGTGATACGCAGTATTTT. As protein: CAISPSSAGGDTQYF.

This clone has just a few counts. V gene TRBV25-1 combines with J gene TRBJ2-7; no clear D. The CDR3 is 13 residues long. Germline V gene lookup returns CDR1 MGHDK and CDR2 SYGVNS. V lost 8 bases, J lost 0 bases, and 11 bases lay in between. CDR3 residues: CASRTESSYEQYF. CDR3 DNA sequence: TGTGCCAGCCGCACCGAGAGCTCCTACGAGCAGTACTTC.

DNA for the CDR3: TGTGCCAGTAGCTCGCACCGGCCGCAGGCAGATACGCAGTATTTT. Amino acid sequence: CASSSHRPQADTQYF. V usage is TRBV19 and J usage is TRBJ2-3, with unresolved D. CDR1 and CDR2 (germline): LNHDA, SQIVND (reference sequence). The germline V and J ends were trimmed by 6 bases and 4 bases, with 17 bases remaining between them. This CDR3 region has 15 residues. Full variable domain (outside the CDR3, taken from reference TRBV19 and TRBJ2-3): DGGITQSPKYLFRKEGQNVTLSCEQNLNHDAMYWYRQDPGQGLRLIYYSQIVNDFQKGDIAEGYSVSREKKESFPLTVTSAQKNPTAFYLCASSSHRPQADTQYFGPGTRLTVL.

V and J are TRBV9 and TRBJ2-3; 7 nucleotides line up with TRBD2. V lost 3 bases and J lost 2; bases outside the gene matches: 6. This CDR3 has 15 amino acids. The germline gives CDR1 SGDLS, CDR2 YYNGEE. The CDR3 DNA is TGTGCCAGCAGCGCTCTAGCGGCGAACACAGATACGCAGTATTTT. It encodes CASSALAANTDTQYF.

The V and J genes are TRBV18 and TRBJ2-1; 11 bases agree with TRBD2. In germline, CDR1 is KGHSH, CDR2 LQKENI. The CDR3 runs to 16 residues. After removal of 3 bases from V and 2 bases from J, the junction contained 3 bases not matched to a gene. This CDR3 is CASSPLAGGTYNEQFF. For the CDR3, the DNA is TGTGCCAGCTCACCCTTAGCGGGAGGGACCTACAATGAGCAGTTCTTC.

This clone was counted between two and nine times. The junction shows a germline mismatch at one end, possibly a read error. The chain joins TRBV9 to TRBJ2-3; 9 bases are shared with TRBD2. CDR3 size: 14 residues. Germline CDR1 and CDR2: SGDLS and YYNGEE. The CDR3 is CASSVAGSGRWFAF. The CDR3 DNA reads as TGTGCCAGCAGCGTAGCGGGTAGCGGGAGATGGTTTGCATTT.

This clone has more than one count but fewer than ten. The rearrangement joins TRBV7-6 to TRBJ1-1, with D maybe TRBD1 (5 bases). This CDR3 region has 13 residues. Germline V gene data show CDR1 as SGHVS and CDR2 as FNYEAQ. Trimming shortened V by 5 bases and J by 7 bases, and 14 bases separated the two germline ends. CDR3 in amino acids: CASSNVGRNEAFF. In nucleotides, the CDR3 is TGTGCCAGCAGCAATGTGGGGCGGAATGAAGCTTTCTTT.

The chain employs TRBV7-9 and TRBJ1-2, with 9 positions matching TRBD1. The CDR3 has 16 amino acids. Germline CDR1 reads SEHNR; CDR2 reads FQNEAQ (reference sequence). V gave up 5 bases and J gave up 2 bases; unmatched junction bases: 9. This chain's CDR3 is CASSKAPGQGNYGYTF. As DNA, the CDR3 is TGTGCCAGCAGCAAGGCCCCCGGACAGGGGAACTATGGCTACACCTTC.